This T cell receptor (beta chain) came from a study of identical twins. Study-wide findings and caveats: Zero-insertion analyses were open to partial confounding by invariant MAIT and iNKT cells. Carriage of fewer insertions was seen in abundant cord blood beta clonotypes, whereas memory repertoires showed none.

MiXCR, applied by TCRdb to the 5' RACE reads, yields one record per CDR3 protein. The sample has hundreds of thousands of distinct CDR3 sequences, less than 10% seen once; the top ten hold around 0.98%. Germline lookup yields CDR1 GTSNPN and CDR2 SVGIG (reference sequence). Trimming removed 0 bases from V and 9 bases from J, with 18 bases in between. This CDR3 spans 16 amino acids. Notes on this clonotype: Its antigen is undetermined.

These same data were also listed under a study on yellow fever vaccine responses in identical twins.

The source is a woman aged 18-29 years in good health. The chain has TRBV30 and TRBJ1-6; D gene uncertain. Sequenced sample: PBMCs. CDR3 nucleotide sequence: TGTGCCTGGAGTGTGCTAGGAAGTAATCGCTTTTCACCCCTCCACTTT. Translated, it gives CAWSVLGSNRFSPLHF.